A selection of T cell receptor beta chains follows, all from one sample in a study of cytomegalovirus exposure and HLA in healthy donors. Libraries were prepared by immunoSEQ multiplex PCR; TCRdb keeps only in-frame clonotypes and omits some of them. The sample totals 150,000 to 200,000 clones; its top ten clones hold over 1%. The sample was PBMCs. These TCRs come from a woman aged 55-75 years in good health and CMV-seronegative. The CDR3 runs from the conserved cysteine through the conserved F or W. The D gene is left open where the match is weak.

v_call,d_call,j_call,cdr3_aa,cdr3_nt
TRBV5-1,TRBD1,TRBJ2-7,CASSATGGYEQYF,TGCGCCAGCAGCGCTACAGGGGGCTACGAGCAGTACTTC
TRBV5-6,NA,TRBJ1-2,CASRFSVYGYTF,TGTGCCAGCAGGTTCTCCGTCTATGGCTACACCTTC
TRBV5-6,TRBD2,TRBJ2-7,CASSKTSGALVRSYEQYF,TGTGCCAGCAGCAAGACTAGCGGGGCCCTAGTTCGCTCCTACGAGCAGTACTTC
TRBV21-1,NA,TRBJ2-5,CASSEVTQYF,TGTGCCAGCAGCGAGGTGACCCAGTACTTC
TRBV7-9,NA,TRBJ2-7,CASSLGGRTASYEQYF,TGTGCCAGCAGCTTAGGGGGGCGGACAGCCTCCTACGAGCAGTACTTC
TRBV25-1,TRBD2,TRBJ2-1,CASTSKRGSYNEQFF,TGTGCCAGCACATCTAAGCGGGGATCTTACAATGAGCAGTTCTTC
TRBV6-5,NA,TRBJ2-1,CASSYSGPHNEQFF,TGTGCCAGCAGTTATAGCGGTCCCCACAATGAGCAGTTCTTC
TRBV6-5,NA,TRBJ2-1,CASSYSSGNEQFF,TGTGCCAGCAGTTACTCCAGCGGGAATGAGCAGTTCTTC
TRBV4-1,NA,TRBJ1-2,CASSTPGQFFYGYTF,TGCGCCAGCAGCACACCCGGACAGTTTTTCTATGGCTACACCTTC
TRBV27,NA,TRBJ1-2,CASSLLGSRGYTF,TGTGCCAGCAGTTTACTAGGATCTCGTGGCTACACCTTC
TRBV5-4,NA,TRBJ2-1,CASSADVRDNEQFF,TGTGCCAGCAGCGCAGATGTCAGGGACAATGAGCAGTTCTTC
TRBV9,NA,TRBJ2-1,CASSLRGGHAYNEQFF,TGTGCCAGCAGCTTGCGGGGCGGGCACGCCTACAATGAGCAGTTCTTC
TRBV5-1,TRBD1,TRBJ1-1,CASLGQANTEAFF,TGCGCCAGCCTTGGACAGGCTAACACTGAAGCTTTCTTT
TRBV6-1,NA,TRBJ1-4,CASSEDGGARGLFF,TGTGCCAGCAGTGAGGATGGGGGGGCCAGGGGACTGTTTTTT
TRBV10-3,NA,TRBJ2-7,CAISLRDTYEQYF,TGTGCCATCAGTCTCCGGGACACCTACGAGCAGTACTTC
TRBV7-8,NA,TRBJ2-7,CASSLALGEGYEQYF,TGTGCCAGCAGCTTAGCGCTAGGAGAAGGTTACGAGCAGTACTTC
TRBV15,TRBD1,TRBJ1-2,CATSIDRAGYTF,TGTGCCACCAGCATTGACAGGGCCGGCTACACCTTC
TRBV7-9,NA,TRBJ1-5,CASSSGLWNQPQHF,TGTGCCAGCAGCTCTGGGCTTTGGAATCAGCCCCAGCATTTT
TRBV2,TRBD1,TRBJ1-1,CATATTGMTEAFF,TGTGCCACTGCTACGACAGGGATGACTGAAGCTTTCTTT
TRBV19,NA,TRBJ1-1,CASKGVSPTTEAFF,TGTGCCAGTAAGGGGGTCTCCCCTACCACTGAAGCTTTCTTT
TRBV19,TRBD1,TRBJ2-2,CATMDRGATGELFF,TGTGCCACCATGGACAGGGGCGCGACCGGGGAGCTGTTTTTT
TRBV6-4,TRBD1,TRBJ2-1,CASSKRTGMAYNEQFF,TGTGCCAGCAGTAAAAGGACAGGGATGGCCTACAATGAGCAGTTCTTC
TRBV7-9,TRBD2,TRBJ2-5,CASSLDLAGVGETQYF,TGTGCCAGCAGCTTAGATCTAGCGGGAGTAGGAGAGACCCAGTACTTC
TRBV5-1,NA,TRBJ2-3,CASSLRQGTDTQYF,TGCGCCAGCAGCTTGCGTCAGGGCACAGATACGCAGTATTTT
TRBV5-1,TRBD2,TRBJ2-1,CASSPGLVKRGNEQFF,TGCGCCAGCAGCCCGGGACTAGTAAAAAGGGGCAATGAGCAGTTCTTC
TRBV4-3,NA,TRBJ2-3,CASSPYREGLISTDTQYF,TGCGCCAGCAGCCCTTACAGGGAGGGGCTCATTAGCACAGATACGCAGTATTTT
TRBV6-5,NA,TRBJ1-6,CASSSGEINSPLHF,TGTGCCAGCAGTTCAGGGGAAATTAATTCACCCCTCCACTTT
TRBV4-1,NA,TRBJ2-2,CASSHPDSTGELFF,TGCGCCAGCAGCCACCCGGACAGCACCGGGGAGCTGTTTTTT
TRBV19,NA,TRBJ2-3,CASSIPYTDTQYF,TGTGCCAGTAGTATCCCCTACACAGATACGCAGTATTTT
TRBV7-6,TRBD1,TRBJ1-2,CASSQGQGSGYTF,TGTGCCAGCAGCCAGGGACAGGGTAGTGGCTACACCTTC
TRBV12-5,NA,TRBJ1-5,CASGPEGPGQPQHF,TGTGCTAGTGGTCCGGAAGGTCCGGGACAGCCCCAGCATTTT
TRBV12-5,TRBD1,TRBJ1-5,CASGLEGANQPQHF,TGTGCTAGTGGTTTGGAGGGGGCGAATCAGCCCCAGCATTTT
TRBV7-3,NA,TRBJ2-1,CASSLTPRGGYNEQFF,TGTGCCAGCAGCTTAACCCCCAGGGGTGGGTATAATGAGCAGTTCTTC
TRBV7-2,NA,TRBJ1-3,CASSPRVSSGNTIYF,TGTGCCAGCAGCCCCCGTGTGTCCTCTGGAAACACCATATATTTT
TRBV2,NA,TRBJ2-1,CASKYSRGSYNEQFF,TGTGCCAGCAAGTACTCGCGGGGATCCTACAATGAGCAGTTCTTC
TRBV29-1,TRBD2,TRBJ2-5,CSVKVAGETQYF,TGCAGCGTAAAAGTAGCGGGGGAGACCCAGTACTTC
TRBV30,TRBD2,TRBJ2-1,CAWSIAGGPYEQFF,TGTGCCTGGAGTATCGCGGGAGGGCCCTATGAGCAGTTCTTC
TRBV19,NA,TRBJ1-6,CASSIQGRSYNSPLHF,TGTGCCAGTAGTATTCAGGGAAGGTCCTATAATTCACCCCTCCACTTT
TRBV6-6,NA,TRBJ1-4,CASSFKGATNEKLFF,TGTGCCAGCAGTTTTAAGGGGGCAACTAATGAAAAACTGTTTTTT
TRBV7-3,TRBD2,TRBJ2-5,CASSQLAGGQETQYF,TGTGCCAGCAGCCAGCTGGCGGGGGGGCAAGAGACCCAGTACTTC
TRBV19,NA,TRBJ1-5,CASSIGAYSNQPQHF,TGTGCCAGTAGTATCGGAGCATATAGCAATCAGCCCCAGCATTTT
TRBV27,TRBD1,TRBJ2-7,CASSPSTGLSYEQYF,TGTGCCAGCAGTCCCTCGACAGGGCTGTCCTACGAGCAGTACTTC
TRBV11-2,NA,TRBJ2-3,CASSFSFPDTQYF,TGTGCCAGCAGCTTTTCGTTCCCAGATACGCAGTATTTT
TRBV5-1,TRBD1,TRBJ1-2,CASSPTTGTGSRYGYTF,TGCGCCAGCAGCCCTACGACCGGGACAGGGTCCCGCTATGGCTACACCTTC
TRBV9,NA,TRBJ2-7,CASSVGGSYEQYF,TGTGCCAGCAGCGTCGGGGGCTCCTACGAGCAGTACTTC
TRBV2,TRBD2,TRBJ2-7,CASSERGGLADPYEQYF,TGTGCCAGCAGTGAAAGGGGGGGACTAGCGGACCCCTACGAGCAGTACTTC
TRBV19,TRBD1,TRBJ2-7,CASSTAGTGSYEQYF,TGTGCCAGTAGTACCGCCGGGACAGGGTCATACGAGCAGTACTTC
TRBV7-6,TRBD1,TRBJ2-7,CASSAGTGGSYEQYF,TGTGCCAGCAGCGCCGGGACAGGGGGCTCCTACGAGCAGTACTTC
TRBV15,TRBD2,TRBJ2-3,CATSRSLAGGTDTQYF,TGTGCCACCAGCAGATCATTAGCGGGAGGCACAGATACGCAGTATTTT
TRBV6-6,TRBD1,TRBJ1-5,CASRMTGFSNQPQHF,TGTGCCAGCAGAATGACAGGGTTTAGCAATCAGCCCCAGCATTTT
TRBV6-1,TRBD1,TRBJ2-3,CASSEVDRGLDTQYF,TGTGCCAGCAGTGAAGTTGACAGGGGGCTAGATACGCAGTATTTT
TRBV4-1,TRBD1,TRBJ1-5,CASSPDRNNQPQHF,TGCGCCAGCAGCCCGGACAGGAACAATCAGCCCCAGCATTTT
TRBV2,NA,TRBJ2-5,CASKGEAETQYF,TGTGCCTCCAAGGGGGAAGCGGAGACCCAGTACTTC
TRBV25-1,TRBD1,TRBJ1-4,CASSAPGQGFSNEKLFF,TGTGCCAGCAGTGCCCCGGGACAGGGCTTTTCTAATGAAAAACTGTTTTTT
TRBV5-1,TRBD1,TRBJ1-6,CASSLGRTGNSPLHF,TGCGCCAGCAGCTTGGGAAGGACAGGAAATTCACCCCTCCACTTT
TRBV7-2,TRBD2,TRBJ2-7,CASSPSGDSYEQYF,TGTGCCAGCAGCCCTAGCGGGGATTCCTACGAGCAGTACTTC
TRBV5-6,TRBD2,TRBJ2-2,CASSVASSGRAGELFF,TGTGCCAGCAGCGTGGCGTCTAGCGGGAGGGCCGGGGAGCTGTTTTTT
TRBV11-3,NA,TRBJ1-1,CASGVGKNTEAFF,TGTGCCAGCGGGGTCGGGAAGAACACTGAAGCTTTCTTT
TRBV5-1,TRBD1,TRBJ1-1,CASSRQGQNTEAFF,TGCGCCAGCAGCCGACAGGGACAGAACACTGAAGCTTTCTTT
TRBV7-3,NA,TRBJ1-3,CASSLGGAGNTIYF,TGTGCCAGCAGCTTAGGGGGGGCTGGAAACACCATATATTTT